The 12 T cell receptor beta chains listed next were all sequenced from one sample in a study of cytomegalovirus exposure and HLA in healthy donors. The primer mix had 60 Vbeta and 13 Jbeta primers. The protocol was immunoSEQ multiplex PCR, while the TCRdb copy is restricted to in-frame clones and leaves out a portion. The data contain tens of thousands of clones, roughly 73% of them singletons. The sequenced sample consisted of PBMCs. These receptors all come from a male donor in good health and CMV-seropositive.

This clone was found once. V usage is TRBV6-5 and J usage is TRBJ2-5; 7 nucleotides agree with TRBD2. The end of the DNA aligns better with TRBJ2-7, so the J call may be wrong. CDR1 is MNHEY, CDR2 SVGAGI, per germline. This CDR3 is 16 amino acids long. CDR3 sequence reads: CASSYSTLAVVYEQYF. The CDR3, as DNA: TGTGCCAGCAGTTACTCCACGCTAGCGGTCGTCTACGAGCAGTACTTC.

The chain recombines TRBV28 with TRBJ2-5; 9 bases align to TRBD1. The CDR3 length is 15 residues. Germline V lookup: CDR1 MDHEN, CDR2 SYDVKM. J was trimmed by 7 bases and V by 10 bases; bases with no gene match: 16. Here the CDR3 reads CATSAPGQGRSTQYF. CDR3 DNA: TGTGCCACCTCAGCGCCGGGACAGGGTCGATCGACCCAGTACTTC.

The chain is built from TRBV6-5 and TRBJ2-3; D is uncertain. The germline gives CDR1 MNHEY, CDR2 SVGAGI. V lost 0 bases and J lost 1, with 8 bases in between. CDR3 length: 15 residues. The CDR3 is CASSYSSSGTDTQYF. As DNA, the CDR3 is TGTGCCAGCAGTTACTCGTCGAGCGGCACAGATACGCAGTATTTT.

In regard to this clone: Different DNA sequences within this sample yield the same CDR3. In DNA, the CDR3 is TGTGCCAGCAGCTTACTTTCGGGCACAGATACGCAGTATTTT. Its protein is CASSLLSGTDTQYF. This chain joins TRBV5-4 and TRBJ2-3; D ambiguous. The germline V gene has CDR1 SGHNT and CDR2 YYREEE (reference sequence). V was trimmed by 2 bases and J by 1 base, leaving 8 bases between them. The CDR3 covers 14 residues.

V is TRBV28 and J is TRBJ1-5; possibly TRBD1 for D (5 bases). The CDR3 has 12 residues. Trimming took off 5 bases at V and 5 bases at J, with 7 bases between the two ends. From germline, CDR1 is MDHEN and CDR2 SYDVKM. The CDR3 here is CASSGHDQPQHF. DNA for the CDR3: TGTGCCAGCAGTGGACACGATCAGCCCCAGCATTTT.

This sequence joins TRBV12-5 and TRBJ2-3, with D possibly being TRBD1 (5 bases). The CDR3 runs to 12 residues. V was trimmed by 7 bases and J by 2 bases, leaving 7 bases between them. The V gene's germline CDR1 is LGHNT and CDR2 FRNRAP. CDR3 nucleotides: TGTGCTAGTGCAGGGCTCACAGATACGCAGTATTTT. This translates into CASAGLTDTQYF. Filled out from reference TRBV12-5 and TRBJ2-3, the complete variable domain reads DARVTQTPRHKVTEMGQEVTMRCQPILGHNTVFWYRQTMMQGLELLAYFRNRAPLDDSGMPKDRFSAEMPDATLATLKIQPSEPRDSAVYFCASAGLTDTQYFGPGTRLTVL.

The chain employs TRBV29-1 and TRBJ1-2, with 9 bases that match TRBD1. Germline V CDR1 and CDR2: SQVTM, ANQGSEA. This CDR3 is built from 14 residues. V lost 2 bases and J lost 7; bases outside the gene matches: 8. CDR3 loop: CSVEHRDRDSGYTF. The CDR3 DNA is TGCAGCGTTGAACACCGGGACAGGGATTCTGGCTACACCTTC. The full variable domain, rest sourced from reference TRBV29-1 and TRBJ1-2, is SAVISQKPSRDICQRGTSLTIQCQVDSQVTMMFWYRQQPGQSLTLIATANQGSEATYESGFVIDKFPISRPNLTFSTLTVSNMSPEDSSIYLCSVEHRDRDSGYTFGSGTRLTVV.

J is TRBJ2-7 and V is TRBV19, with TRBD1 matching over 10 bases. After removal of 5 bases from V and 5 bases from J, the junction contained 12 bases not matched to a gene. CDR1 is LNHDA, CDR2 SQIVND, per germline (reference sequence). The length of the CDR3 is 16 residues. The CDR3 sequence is CASSPRSGTGVNEQYF. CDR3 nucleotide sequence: TGTGCCAGTAGTCCGCGATCCGGGACAGGGGTTAACGAGCAGTACTTC.

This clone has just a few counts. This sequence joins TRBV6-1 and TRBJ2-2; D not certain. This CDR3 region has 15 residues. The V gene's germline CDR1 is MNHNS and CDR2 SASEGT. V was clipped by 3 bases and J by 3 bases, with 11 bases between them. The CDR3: CASSDVRQDTGELFF. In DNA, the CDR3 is TGTGCCAGCAGTGACGTACGACAAGACACCGGGGAGCTGTTTTTT.

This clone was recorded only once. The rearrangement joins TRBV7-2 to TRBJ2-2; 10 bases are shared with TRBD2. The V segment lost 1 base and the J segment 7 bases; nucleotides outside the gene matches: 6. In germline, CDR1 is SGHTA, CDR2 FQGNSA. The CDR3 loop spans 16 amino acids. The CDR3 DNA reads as TGTGCCAGCAGCTTAGTTCCCTCTAGCGGGGGCGGGGAGCTGTTTTTT. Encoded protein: CASSLVPSSGGGELFF.

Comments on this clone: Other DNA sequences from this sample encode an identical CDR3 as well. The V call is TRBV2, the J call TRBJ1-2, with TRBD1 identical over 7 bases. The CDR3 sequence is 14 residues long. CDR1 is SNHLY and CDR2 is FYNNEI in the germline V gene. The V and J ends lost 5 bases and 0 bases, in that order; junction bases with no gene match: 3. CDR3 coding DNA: TGTGCCAGCAGTCGACAGGGAGCTAACTATGGCTACACCTTC. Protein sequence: CASSRQGANYGYTF. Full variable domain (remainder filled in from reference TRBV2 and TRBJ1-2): EPEVTQTPSHQVTQMGQEVILRCVPISNHLYFYWYRQILGQKVEFLVSFYNNEISEKSEIFDDQFSVERPDGSNFTLKIRSTKLEDSAMYFCASSRQGANYGYTFGSGTRLTVV.

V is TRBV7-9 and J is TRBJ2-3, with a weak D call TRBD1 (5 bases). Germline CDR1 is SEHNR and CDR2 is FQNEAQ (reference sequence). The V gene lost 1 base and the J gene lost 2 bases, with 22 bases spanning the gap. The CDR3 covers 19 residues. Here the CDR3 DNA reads TGTGCCAGCAGCTTAGGGCAGGGCCGACATCCCCTCGCCACAGATACGCAGTATTTT. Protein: CASSLGQGRHPLATDTQYF.